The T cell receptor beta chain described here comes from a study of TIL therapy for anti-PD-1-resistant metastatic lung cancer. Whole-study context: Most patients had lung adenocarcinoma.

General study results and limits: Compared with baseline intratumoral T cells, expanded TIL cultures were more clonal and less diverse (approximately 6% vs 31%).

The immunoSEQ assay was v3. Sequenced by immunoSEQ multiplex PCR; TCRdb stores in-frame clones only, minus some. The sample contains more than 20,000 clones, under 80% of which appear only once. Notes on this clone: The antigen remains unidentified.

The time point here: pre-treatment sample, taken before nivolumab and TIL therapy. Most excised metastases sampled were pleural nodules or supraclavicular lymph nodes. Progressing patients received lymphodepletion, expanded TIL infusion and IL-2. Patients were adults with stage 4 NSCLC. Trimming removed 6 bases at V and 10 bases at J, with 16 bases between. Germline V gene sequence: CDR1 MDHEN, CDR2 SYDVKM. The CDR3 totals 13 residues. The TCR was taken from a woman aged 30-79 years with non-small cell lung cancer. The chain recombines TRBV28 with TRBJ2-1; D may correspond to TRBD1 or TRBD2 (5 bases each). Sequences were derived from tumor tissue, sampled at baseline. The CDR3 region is CASRSPGRDEQFF. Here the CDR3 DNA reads TGTGCCAGCAGATCCCCGGGCAGGGACGAGCAGTTCTTC. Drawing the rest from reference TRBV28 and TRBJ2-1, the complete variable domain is DVKVTQSSRYLVKRTGEKVFLECVQDMDHENMFWYRQDPGLGLRLIYFSYDVKMKEKGDIPEGYSVSREKKERFSLILESASTNQTSMYLCASRSPGRDEQFFGPGTRLTVL.